What follows are 7 T cell receptor beta chains derived from one specimen sequenced in a study of CD8+ T cells in alopecia areata. As the sequencing template, cDNA was produced by extracting RNA and reverse transcribing it. TCRdb's copy holds only in-frame clones and misses some; the assay was immunoSEQ multiplex PCR. The data show approximately 280,000 clones, more than 45% seen once. Treatment meaning: oral pan-JAK inhibitor, 5-10 mg twice daily. Here the sequenced sample was CD4+ T cells sorted from blood, taken at week 24, from a patient treated with tofacitinib. These receptors came from a human donor with alopecia areata.

This clone turned up a few times. Other DNA sequences in the same sample also yield this CDR3. The chain employs TRBV5-1 and TRBJ1-1; D may be TRBD1 (6 bases). The CDR3 is 13 amino acids. Germline-derived CDR1 and CDR2 are SGHRS and YFSETQ. V gave up 4 bases and J gave up 1 base, with 8 bases separating them. The CDR3, as DNA: TGCGCCAGCAGCCTACAGGGGAACACTGAAGCTTTCTTT. It translates to CASSLQGNTEAFF.

In its sample, this clone was seen a few times. V usage is TRBV5-4 and J usage is TRBJ2-7; weak D call: TRBD2 (6 bases). Germline CDR1 and CDR2: SGHNT and YYREEE (reference sequence). CDR3 length: 17 residues. Deletions cut 4 bases from V and 4 bases from J, with 24 bases between. CDR3 residues: CASSTPGRQGSAYEQYF. The DNA of the CDR3 is TGTGCCAGCAGCACCCCTGGGAGGCAGGGATCCGCGTACGAGCAGTACTTC. Using reference TRBV5-4 and TRBJ2-7 for the parts outside the CDR3, the full variable domain is ETGVTQSPTHLIKTRGQQVTLRCSSQSGHNTVSWYQQALGQGPQFIFQYYREEENGRGNFPPRFSGLQFPNYSSELNVNALELDDSALYLCASSTPGRQGSAYEQYFGPGTRLTVT.

The J gene is TRBJ2-7, the V gene TRBV30; D is unresolved. The CDR3 totals 12 residues. The V gene lost 0 bases and the J gene lost 2 bases, with 5 bases spanning the gap. CDR1 is GTSNPN, CDR2 SVGIG, per germline (reference sequence). CDR3 residues: CAWSVVPYEQYF. The CDR3 DNA reads TGTGCCTGGAGTGTCGTCCCCTACGAGCAGTACTTC.

The rearrangement links TRBV7-2 to TRBJ1-5, with TRBD1 matching 9 bases. Germline values: CDR1 SGHTA, CDR2 FQGNSA. This CDR3 has 14 amino acids. V gave up 4 bases and J gave up 2 bases; unmatched junction bases: 0. This CDR3 reads CASSWTGGNQPQHF. The CDR3, as DNA: TGTGCCAGCAGCTGGACAGGGGGCAATCAGCCCCAGCATTTT.

This chain uses TRBV7-6 with TRBJ2-7; possibly TRBD1 or TRBD2 for D (6 bases each). This CDR3 is built from 15 residues. The V gene lost 2 bases and the J gene lost 7 bases, with 18 bases spanning the gap. Per germline, CDR1 SGHVS and CDR2 FNYEAQ. CDR3: CASSLRRRGPGEQYF. CDR3 DNA sequence: TGTGCCAGCAGCTTACGTCGCCGGGGGCCGGGGGAGCAGTACTTC.

V gene TRBV13 combines with J gene TRBJ2-7, with 11 bases matching TRBD2. The germline gives CDR1 PRHDT, CDR2 FYEKMQ (reference sequence). Germline trimming cut 5 bases from V and 1 base from J; bases unmatched to any gene: 4. The CDR3 runs to 15 residues. The CDR3 sequence: CASSPGLAGSYEQYF. The CDR3 DNA reads TGTGCCAGCAGCCCCGGACTAGCGGGTTCCTACGAGCAGTACTTC.

The chain couples TRBV25-1 to TRBJ2-3; 7 nucleotides align to TRBD1. Germline values: CDR1 MGHDK, CDR2 SYGVNS. The V gene end was trimmed by 2 bases and the J gene end by 3 bases; junction bases not matched to a gene: 8. The CDR3 contains 16 residues. Here the CDR3 reads CASSEVGGEKTDTQYF. CDR3 nucleotides: TGTGCCAGCAGTGAAGTAGGGGGCGAAAAGACAGATACGCAGTATTTT.